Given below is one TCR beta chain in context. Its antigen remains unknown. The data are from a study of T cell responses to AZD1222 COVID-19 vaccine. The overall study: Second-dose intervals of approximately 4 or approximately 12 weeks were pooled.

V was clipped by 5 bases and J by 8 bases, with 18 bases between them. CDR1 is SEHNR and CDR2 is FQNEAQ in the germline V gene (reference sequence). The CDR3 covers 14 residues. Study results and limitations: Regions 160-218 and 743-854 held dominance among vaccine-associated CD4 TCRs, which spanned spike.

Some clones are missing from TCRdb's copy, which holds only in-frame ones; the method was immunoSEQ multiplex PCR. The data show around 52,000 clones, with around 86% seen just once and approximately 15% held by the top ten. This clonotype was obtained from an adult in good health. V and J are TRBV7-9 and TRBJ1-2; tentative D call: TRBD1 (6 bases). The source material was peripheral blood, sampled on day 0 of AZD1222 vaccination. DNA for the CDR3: TGTGCCAGCAGCCCATCAGGGGCCCTATCCGGCTACACCTTC. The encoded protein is CASSPSGALSGYTF.